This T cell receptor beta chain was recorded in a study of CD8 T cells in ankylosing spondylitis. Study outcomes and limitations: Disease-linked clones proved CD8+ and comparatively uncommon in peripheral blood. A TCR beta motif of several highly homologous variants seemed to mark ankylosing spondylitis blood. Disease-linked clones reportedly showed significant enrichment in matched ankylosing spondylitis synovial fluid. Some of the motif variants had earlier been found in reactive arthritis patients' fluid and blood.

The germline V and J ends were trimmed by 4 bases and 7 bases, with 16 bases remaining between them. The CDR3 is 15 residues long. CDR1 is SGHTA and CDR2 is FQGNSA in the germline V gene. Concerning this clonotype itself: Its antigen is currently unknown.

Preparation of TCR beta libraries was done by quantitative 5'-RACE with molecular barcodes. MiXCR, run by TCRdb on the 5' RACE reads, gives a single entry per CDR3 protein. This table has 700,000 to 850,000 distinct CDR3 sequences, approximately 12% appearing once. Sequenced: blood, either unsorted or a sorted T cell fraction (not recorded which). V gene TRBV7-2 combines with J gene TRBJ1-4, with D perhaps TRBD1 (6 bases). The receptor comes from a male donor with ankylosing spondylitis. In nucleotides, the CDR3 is TGTGCCAGCAGCTGGGGGGGGGGCAGGAGTGAAAAACTGTTTTTT. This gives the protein CASSWGGGRSEKLFF.